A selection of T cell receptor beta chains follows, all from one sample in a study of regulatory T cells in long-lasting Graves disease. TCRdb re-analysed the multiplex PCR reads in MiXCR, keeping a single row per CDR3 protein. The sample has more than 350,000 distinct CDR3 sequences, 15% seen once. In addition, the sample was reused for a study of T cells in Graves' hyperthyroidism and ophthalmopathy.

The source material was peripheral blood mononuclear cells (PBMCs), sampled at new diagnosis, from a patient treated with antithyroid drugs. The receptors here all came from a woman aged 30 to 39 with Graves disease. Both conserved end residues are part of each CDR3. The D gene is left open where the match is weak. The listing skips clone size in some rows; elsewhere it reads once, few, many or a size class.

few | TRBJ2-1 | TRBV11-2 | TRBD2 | CASSRLGLASYQGYNEQLF | TGTGCCAGCAGCCGATTGGGACTAGCGTCCTACCAGGGCTACAATGAGCAGCTCTTC
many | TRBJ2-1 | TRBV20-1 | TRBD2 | CSGSSGRDNEQFF | TGCAGCGGGAGTAGCGGGAGGGACAATGAGCAGTTCTTC
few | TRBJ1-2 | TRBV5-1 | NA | CASSFNGYTF | TGCGCCAGCAGCTTCAACGGCTACACCTTC
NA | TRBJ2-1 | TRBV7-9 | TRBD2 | CASSFTTGGDNEQFF | TGTGCCAGCAGCTTCACAACGGGAGGGGACAATGAGCAGTTCTTC
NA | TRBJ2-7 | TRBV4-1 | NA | CASSQDKGHEQYF | TGCGCCAGCAGCCAAGACAAGGGACACGAGCAGTACTTC
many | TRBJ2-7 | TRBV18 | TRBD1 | CASSPQQTGGYEQYF | TGTGCCAGCTCACCACAACAGACAGGGGGCTACGAGCAGTACTTC
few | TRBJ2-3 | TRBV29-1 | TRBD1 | CSVGQGGADTQYF | TGCAGCGTGGGACAGGGGGGGGCAGATACGCAGTATTTT
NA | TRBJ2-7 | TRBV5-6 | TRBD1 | CASSFGQALYEQYF | TGTGCCAGCAGCTTCGGACAGGCCCTCTACGAGCAGTACTTC
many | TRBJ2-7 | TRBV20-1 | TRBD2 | CSARRSGSFYEQYF | TGCAGTGCTAGAAGGAGCGGGAGTTTCTACGAGCAGTACTTC
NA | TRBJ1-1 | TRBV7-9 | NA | CASSLVGSGDKAFF | TGTGCCAGCAGCTTAGTAGGTTCCGGTGACAAAGCTTTCTTT
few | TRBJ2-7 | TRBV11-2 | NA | CASSGEEFPYEQYF | TGTGCCAGCAGTGGGGAGGAGTTCCCCTACGAGCAGTACTTC
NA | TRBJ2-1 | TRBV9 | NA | CAGSSGPPLQNEQFF | TGTGCCGGCAGCTCGGGGCCCCCTCTCCAAAATGAGCAGTTCTTC
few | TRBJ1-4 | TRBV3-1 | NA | CASSLTYAGKVEKLFF | TGTGCCAGCAGCCTAACCTATGCAGGGAAAGTTGAAAAACTGTTTTTT
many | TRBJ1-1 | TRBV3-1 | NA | CASSQDSGLDEAFF | TGTGCCAGCAGCCAAGATTCAGGGCTTGATGAAGCTTTCTTT
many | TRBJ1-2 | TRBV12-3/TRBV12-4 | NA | CASSPGRMLYGYTF | TGTGCCAGCAGCCCCGGACGGATGCTCTATGGCTACACCTTC
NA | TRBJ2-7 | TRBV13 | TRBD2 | CASSLMGTSGSYEQYF | TGTGCCAGCAGCTTGATGGGTACTAGCGGGAGCTACGAGCAGTACTTC
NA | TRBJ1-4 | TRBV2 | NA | CASRGNRVSTNEKLFF | TGTGCCAGCAGGGGGAACAGGGTTTCTACTAATGAAAAACTGTTTTTT
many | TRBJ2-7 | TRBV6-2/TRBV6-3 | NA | CASSLRPGGPYEQYF | TGTGCCAGCAGTTTACGGCCCGGTGGGCCCTACGAGCAGTACTTC
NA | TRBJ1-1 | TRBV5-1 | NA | CASSLWAGVDTEAFF | TGCGCCAGCAGCTTGTGGGCAGGGGTGGACACTGAAGCTTTCTTT
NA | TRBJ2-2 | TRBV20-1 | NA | CSVRPFAHPTGELFF | TGCAGTGTAAGACCTTTCGCTCACCCCACCGGGGAGCTGTTTTTT
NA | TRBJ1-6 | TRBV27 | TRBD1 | CASSLLGQGFSPLHF | TGTGCCAGCAGTTTACTCGGACAGGGTTTCTCACCCCTCCACTTT
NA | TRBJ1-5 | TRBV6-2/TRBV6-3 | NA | CASSYSIGGSNQPQHF | TGTGCCAGCAGTTACTCGATTGGGGGTAGCAATCAGCCCCAGCATTTT
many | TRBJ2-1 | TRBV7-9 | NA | CASSGTAPNNEQFF | TGTGCCAGCAGTGGGACTGCCCCGAACAATGAGCAGTTCTTC
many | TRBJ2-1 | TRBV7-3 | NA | CASSLKAPSSYNEQFF | TGTGCCAGCAGCTTAAAAGCGCCGAGCTCCTACAATGAGCAGTTCTTC
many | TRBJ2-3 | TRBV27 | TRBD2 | CASSFTSGTSTDTQYF | TGTGCCAGCAGTTTCACTAGCGGAACTAGCACAGATACGCAGTATTTT
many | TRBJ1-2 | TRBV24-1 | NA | CATSEGVNYGYTF | TGTGCCACCAGTGAGGGAGTCAACTATGGCTACACCTTC
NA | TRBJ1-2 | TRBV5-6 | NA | CAGTDSQSPYGYTF | TGTGCCGGAACTGACAGCCAGTCTCCCTATGGCTACACCTTC
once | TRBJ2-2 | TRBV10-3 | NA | CAISELANTGELFF | TGTGCCATCAGTGAACTAGCGAACACCGGGGAGCTGTTTTTT
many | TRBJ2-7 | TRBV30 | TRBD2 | CAWSGGGDSYEQYF | TGTGCCTGGAGTGGGGGGGGAGACTCCTACGAGCAGTACTTC
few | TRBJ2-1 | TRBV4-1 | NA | CASSQDQRGHSYNEQFF | TGCGCCAGCAGCCAAGACCAACGTGGACACTCCTACAATGAGCAGTTCTTC
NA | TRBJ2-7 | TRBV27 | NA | CASSEGLGAPYEQYF | TGTGCCAGCAGTGAGGGGTTGGGCGCCCCCTACGAGCAGTACTTC
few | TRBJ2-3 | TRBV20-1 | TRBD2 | CSATNSGSARDTQYF | TGCAGTGCTACAAATAGCGGGAGCGCCCGGGATACGCAGTATTTT
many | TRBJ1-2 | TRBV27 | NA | CASSLSWQDNYGYTF | TGTGCCAGCAGTTTATCGTGGCAGGATAACTATGGCTACACCTTC
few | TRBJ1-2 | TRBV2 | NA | CASSETSWREANYGYTF | TGTGCCAGCAGTGAAACCAGTTGGCGCGAGGCTAACTATGGCTACACCTTC
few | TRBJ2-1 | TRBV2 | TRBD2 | CASRTGTSGRDNEQFF | TGTGCCAGCAGGACAGGGACTAGCGGGAGAGACAATGAGCAGTTCTTC
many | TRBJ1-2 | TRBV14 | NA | CASSQDLLVGGYTF | TGTGCCAGCAGCCAAGATCTCCTTGTGGGAGGCTACACCTTC
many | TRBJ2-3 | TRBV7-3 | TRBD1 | CASSPYRGVGTDTQYF | TGTGCCAGCAGCCCATACAGGGGAGTGGGCACAGATACGCAGTATTTT
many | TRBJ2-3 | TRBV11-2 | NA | CASRVGYDTQYF | TGTGCCAGCCGAGTCGGATACGATACGCAGTATTTT
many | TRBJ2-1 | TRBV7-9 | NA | CASSLGGNSYNEQFF | TGCGCCAGCAGCTTGGGCGGGAATTCCTACAATGAGCAGTTCTTC
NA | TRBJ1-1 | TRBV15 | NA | CATSKGDDTEAFF | TGTGCCACCAGCAAGGGGGACGACACTGAAGCTTTCTTT